This TCR beta chain appears in the sequencing data of a study of long-term antiretroviral therapy in people with HIV. The study's findings and limits: Whereas controls had wider CDR3 length ranges, HIV repertoires had narrower ones. Diversity rose after ART but stayed below transplant donor controls.

Germline V gives CDR1 LNHDA, CDR2 SQIVND (reference sequence). V dropped 5 bases and J dropped 3; count of bases not matched to a gene: 7. CDR3 length: 16 amino acids. Notes on this clone: Its antigen is as yet unknown.

At survey level, the immunoSEQ assay was run in its v3.0 version. Sequencing set out to capture about 40,000-50,000 T-cell genomes per sample. Using immunoSEQ multiplex PCR, the repertoire was profiled, and TCRdb retains in-frame clones only, with some absent. The sample has about 37,000 clones, 83% seen once. Per donor, at least one pre-ART and at least two post-ART PBMC samples were obtained. The TCR originated in a man aged 18 to 29 with HIV. The input for sequencing was unsorted PBMCs, taken 1 year after starting antiretroviral therapy. The V gene is TRBV19, the J gene TRBJ2-7, with TRBD2 matching over 13 bases. This CDR3 reads CASSPGTSGTGYEQYF. The CDR3 DNA reads as TGTGCCAGTAGTCCGGGGACTAGCGGGACTGGCTACGAGCAGTACTTC.